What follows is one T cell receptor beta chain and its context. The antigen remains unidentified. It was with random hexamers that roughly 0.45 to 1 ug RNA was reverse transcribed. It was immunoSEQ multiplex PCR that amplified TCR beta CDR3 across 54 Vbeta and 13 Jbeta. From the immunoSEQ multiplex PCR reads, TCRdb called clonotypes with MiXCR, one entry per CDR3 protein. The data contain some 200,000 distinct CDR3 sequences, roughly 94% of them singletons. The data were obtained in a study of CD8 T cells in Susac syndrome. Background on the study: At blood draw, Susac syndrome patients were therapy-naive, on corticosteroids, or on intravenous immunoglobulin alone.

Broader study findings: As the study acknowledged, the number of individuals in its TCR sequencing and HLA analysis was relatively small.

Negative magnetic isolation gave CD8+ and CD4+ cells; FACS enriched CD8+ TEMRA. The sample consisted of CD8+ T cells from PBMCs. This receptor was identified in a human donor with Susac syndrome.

The CDR3 sequence: CASSFNGGERYEQYF. In DNA, the CDR3 is TGTGCCAGCAGCTTCAATGGAGGGGAGCGGTACGAGCAGTACTTC. V gene TRBV5-6 combines with J gene TRBJ2-7, with TRBD2 as a possible D gene (6 bases). This CDR3 contains 15 residues. Germline lookup yields CDR1 SGHDT and CDR2 YYEEEE. Trimming took off 2 bases at V and 4 bases at J, with 16 bases between the two ends.